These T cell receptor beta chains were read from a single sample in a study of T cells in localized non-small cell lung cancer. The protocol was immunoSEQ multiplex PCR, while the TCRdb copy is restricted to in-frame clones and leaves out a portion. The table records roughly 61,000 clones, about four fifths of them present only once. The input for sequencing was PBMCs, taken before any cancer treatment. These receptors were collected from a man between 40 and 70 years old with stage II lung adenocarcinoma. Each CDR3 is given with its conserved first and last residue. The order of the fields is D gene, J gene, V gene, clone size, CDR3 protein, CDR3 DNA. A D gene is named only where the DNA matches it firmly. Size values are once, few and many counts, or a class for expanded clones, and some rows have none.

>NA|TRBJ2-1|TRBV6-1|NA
CASRLEELEYNEQFF
TGTGCCAGCAGGTTGGAAGAACTAGAGTACAATGAGCAGTTCTTC
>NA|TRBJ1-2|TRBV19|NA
CASSISRNYGYTF
TGTGCCAGTAGTATAAGCCGTAACTATGGCTACACCTTC
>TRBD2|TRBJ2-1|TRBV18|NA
CASRASGDTYNEQFF
TGTGCCAGCCGCGCTAGCGGGGATACCTACAATGAGCAGTTCTTC
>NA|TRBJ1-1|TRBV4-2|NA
CASSETGIGGTEAFF
TGTGCCAGCAGCGAGACAGGAATAGGGGGCACTGAAGCTTTCTTT
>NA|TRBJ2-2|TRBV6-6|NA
CASSYGGTGELFF
TGTGCCAGCAGTTACGGTGGCACCGGGGAGCTGTTTTTT
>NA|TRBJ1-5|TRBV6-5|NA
CASSRQSYQPQHF
TGTGCCAGCAGTCGACAGTCATATCAGCCCCAGCATTTT
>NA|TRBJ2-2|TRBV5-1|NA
CASSLASAATGELFF
TGCGCCAGCAGTTTAGCGAGTGCAGCCACCGGGGAGCTGTTTTTT
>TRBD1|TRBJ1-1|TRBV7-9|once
CASSLGTGSFTLNTEAFF
TGTGCCAGCAGCTTAGGGACAGGGAGCTTTACGTTGAACACTGAAGCTTTCTTT
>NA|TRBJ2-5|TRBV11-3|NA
CASSLVEGETQYF
TGTGCCAGCAGCTTAGTTGAGGGGGAGACCCAGTACTTC
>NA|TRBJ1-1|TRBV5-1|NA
CASSLTGDSYEAFF
TGCGCCAGCAGCTTGACGGGAGACTCTTATGAAGCTTTCTTT
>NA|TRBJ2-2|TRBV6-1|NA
CASRGGQPNTGELFF
TGTGCCAGCAGAGGGGGGCAGCCGAACACCGGGGAGCTGTTTTTT
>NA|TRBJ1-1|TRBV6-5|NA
CASRRALDGTEAFF
TGTGCCAGCAGACGGGCCCTGGATGGGACTGAAGCTTTCTTT
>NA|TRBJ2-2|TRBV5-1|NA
CASSWSGDRTGELFF
TGCGCCAGCAGCTGGTCAGGGGATCGCACCGGGGAGCTGTTTTTT
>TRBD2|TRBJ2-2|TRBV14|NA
CASSQDWGASGRINTGELFF
TGTGCCAGCAGCCAAGATTGGGGGGCTAGCGGGAGGATCAACACCGGGGAGCTGTTTTTT
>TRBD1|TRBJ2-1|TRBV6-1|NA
CASRARQGRQFF
TGTGCCAGCAGGGCCCGACAGGGAAGGCAGTTCTTC
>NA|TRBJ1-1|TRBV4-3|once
CASSQEALGTEAFF
TGCGCCAGCAGCCAAGAAGCATTAGGCACTGAAGCTTTCTTT
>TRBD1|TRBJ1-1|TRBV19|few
CASSHRDRGNTEAFF
TGTGCCAGTAGCCACCGGGACAGGGGGAACACTGAAGCTTTCTTT
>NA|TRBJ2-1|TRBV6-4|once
CASSDSVLAARFF
TGTGCCAGCAGTGACTCAGTATTGGCAGCCCGGTTCTTC
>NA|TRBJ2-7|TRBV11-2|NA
CASSLAVVYEQYF
TGTGCCAGCAGCTTAGCGGTCGTCTACGAGCAGTACTTC
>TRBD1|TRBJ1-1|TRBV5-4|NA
CASSAGQGGNTEAFF
TGTGCCAGCTCCGCGGGACAGGGAGGGAACACTGAAGCTTTCTTT
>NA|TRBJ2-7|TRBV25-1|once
CASSESLSHPTIEQYF
TGTGCCAGCAGTGAATCGTTGAGCCATCCTACGATCGAGCAGTACTTC
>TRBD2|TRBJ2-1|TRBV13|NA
CASSLAASGRALQFF
TGTGCCAGCAGCTTGGCGGCTAGCGGGAGGGCCCTGCAGTTCTTC
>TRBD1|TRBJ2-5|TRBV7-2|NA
CASSFRQGEGTVDF
TGTGCCAGCAGCTTCAGACAGGGTGAGGGGACAGTTGACTTC
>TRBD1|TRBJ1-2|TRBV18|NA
CASSPMGDSNYGYTF
TGTGCCAGCTCACCAATGGGGGACAGTAACTATGGCTACACCTTC
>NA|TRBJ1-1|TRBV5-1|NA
CASSLARAGTEAFF
TGCGCCAGCAGCTTGGCAAGGGCTGGCACTGAAGCTTTCTTT
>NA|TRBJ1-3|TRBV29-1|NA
CSVAGAGNTIYF
TGCAGCGTTGCAGGGGCTGGAAACACCATATATTTT